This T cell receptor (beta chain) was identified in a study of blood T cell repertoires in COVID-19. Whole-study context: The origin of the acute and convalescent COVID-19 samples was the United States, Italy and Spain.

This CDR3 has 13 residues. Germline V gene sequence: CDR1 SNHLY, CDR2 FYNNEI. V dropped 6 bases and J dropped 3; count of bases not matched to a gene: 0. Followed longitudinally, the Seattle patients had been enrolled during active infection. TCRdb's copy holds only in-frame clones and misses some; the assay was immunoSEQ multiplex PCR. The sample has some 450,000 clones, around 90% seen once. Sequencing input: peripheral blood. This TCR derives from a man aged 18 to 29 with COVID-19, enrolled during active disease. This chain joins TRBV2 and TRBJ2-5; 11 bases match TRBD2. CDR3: CASRGLAEETQYF. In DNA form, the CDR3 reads TGTGCCAGCAGGGGACTAGCGGAAGAGACCCAGTACTTC.